These 13 T cell receptor beta chains were all obtained from the same sample, sequenced in a study of post-analysis software for immune sequencing data. The antigens these receptors bind are not known. Unique-molecular-identifier-tagged TCR beta cDNA libraries were used. One entry per CDR3 protein results from TCRdb running MiXCR on the PCR reads. The sample has 750,000 to 950,000 distinct CDR3 sequences; 53% are singletons. Notes on the study in general: Comparison of patients with controls showed about 5 TRBV segments more frequent in patients, TRBV5-6, TRBV5-1 and TRBV20-1 among them.

The sequenced sample was blood. Every receptor here comes from a girl aged 10-17 years with multiple sclerosis.

The chain joins TRBV6-6 to TRBJ1-1; perhaps TRBD1 as D (5 bases). Germline lookup yields CDR1 MNHNY and CDR2 SVGAGI (reference sequence). This CDR3 is built from 14 residues. Trimming stripped 7 bases from V and 0 bases from J, with 12 bases between. CDR3 amino acids: CASTPGRLNTEAFF. CDR3 DNA: TGTGCCAGCACGCCGGGACGGCTGAACACTGAAGCTTTCTTT.

This clonotype was detected only a few times. This chain links TRBV5-1 with TRBJ2-5; no definite D call. The J call may be incorrect, as the DNA end agrees better with TRBJ2-7. The germline CDR1 and CDR2 sequences are SGHRS and YFSETQ. This CDR3 is built from 12 residues. CDR3 sequence (DNA): TGCGCCAGCAGCCAGAACTCGGGCGAGCAGTACTTC. Translating gives CASSQNSGEQYF.

This clonotype was picked up a small number of times. V gene TRBV29-1 combines with J gene TRBJ1-4; TRBD1 agrees at 8 bases. J was trimmed by 8 bases and V by 2 bases; bases with no gene match: 10. CDR3 length: 15 residues. CDR1 is SQVTM and CDR2 is ANQGSEA in the germline V gene. CDR3: CSVELGTGGGEKLFF. In nucleotides, the CDR3 is TGCAGCGTTGAATTGGGGACAGGTGGAGGAGAAAAACTGTTTTTT.

The J gene is TRBJ2-3, the V gene TRBV7-3, with 8 bases matching TRBD1. Germline V CDR1 and CDR2: SGHTA, FQGTGA. V lost 5 bases and J lost 4; bases outside the gene matches: 14. The length of the CDR3 is 17 residues. Here the CDR3 DNA reads TGTGCCAGCAGCCCACACGGACAGGGTTTTTGGTCAGATACGCAGTATTTT. This codes for CASSPHGQGFWSDTQYF.

This chain joins TRBV7-8 and TRBJ1-5; possible D gene TRBD1, 6 bases. Germline CDR1 SGHVS, CDR2 FQNEAQ. This CDR3 has 16 residues. V gave up 5 bases and J gave up 0 bases, with 14 bases separating them. CDR3 nucleotides: TGTGCCAGCAGCGAACGGGACATTCATAGCAATCAGCCCCAGCATTTT. This encodes CASSERDIHSNQPQHF.

Only a few counts were recorded for this clonotype. The CDR3 sequence: CASSQGAIGGKGDTQYF. CDR3 nucleotide sequence: TGCGCCAGCAGCCAAGGGGCTATTGGCGGGAAAGGAGATACGCAGTATTTT. The chain combines TRBV4-1 with TRBJ2-3; the D gene is possibly TRBD2 (6 bases). The CDR3 sequence is 17 residues long. Trimming removed 1 base at V and 5 bases at J, with 19 bases between. CDR1 is MGHRA, CDR2 YSYEKL, per germline.

The chain combines TRBV20-1 with TRBJ2-1; tentatively, D is TRBD1 (6 bases). CDR1 and CDR2 (germline): DFQATT, SNEGSKA (reference sequence). This CDR3 contains 14 residues. V dropped 2 bases and J dropped 4 bases, with 12 bases sitting between them. The CDR3 nucleotides read TGCAGTGCTAGAAGACAGGAGTTTTACAATGAGCAGTTCTTC. It encodes CSARRQEFYNEQFF.

This clonotype was seen more than once but under ten times. The genes are TRBV5-1 and TRBJ2-1; the D gene is possibly TRBD2 (6 bases). This CDR3 contains 16 residues. Trimming took off 4 bases at V and 6 bases at J, with 20 bases between the two ends. Per germline, CDR1 SGHRS and CDR2 YFSETQ. The CDR3 region is CASSPWTTAAPNEQFF. DNA of the CDR3: TGCGCCAGCAGCCCCTGGACTACAGCGGCACCCAATGAGCAGTTCTTC.

This chain links TRBV20-1 with TRBJ2-7, with 10 nucleotides matching TRBD2. Unmatched junction bases numbered 13, after V lost 5 bases and J lost 3 bases. The CDR3 length is 16 residues. CDR1 is DFQATT, CDR2 SNEGSKA, per germline (reference sequence). CDR3 nucleotides: TGCAGTGCTTCGACTCGGACTAGCGGCGTCTACTACGAGCAGTACTTC. It specifies CSASTRTSGVYYEQYF.

The V gene is TRBV10-3, the J gene TRBJ2-5; D might be TRBD2 (6 bases). Per the germline V gene, CDR1 is ENHRY and CDR2 is SYGVKD. The ends were cut back, 3 bases at V and 5 bases at J, with 13 bases in the middle. This CDR3 contains 14 residues. CDR3 DNA sequence: TGTGCCATCAGTGATGATGCTAGCGACGAGACCCAGTACTTC. Translated, it gives CAISDDASDETQYF.

The chain is built from TRBV7-2 and TRBJ1-2; D may be TRBD1 (6 bases). This CDR3 is built from 14 residues. Trimming cost V 0 bases and J 4 bases, with 9 bases left between them. CDR1 SGHTA and CDR2 FQGNSA come from the germline V gene. CDR3 amino acids: CASSLAPGAYGYTF. The CDR3 DNA follows: TGTGCCAGCAGCTTAGCTCCAGGGGCCTATGGCTACACCTTC.

This sequence joins TRBV20-1 and TRBJ2-1; 12 bases match TRBD2. The ends lost 5 bases at V and 1 base at J; junction bases unmatched: 3. The CDR3 runs 15 residues. CDR1 is DFQATT and CDR2 is SNEGSKA in the germline V gene (reference sequence). The CDR3 loop reads CSASGLAGSYNEQFF. Here the CDR3 DNA reads TGCAGTGCTTCGGGACTAGCGGGTTCCTACAATGAGCAGTTCTTC.

This clonotype has only one observation. J is TRBJ2-5 and V is TRBV7-9; a weak D match, TRBD1 (6 bases). Germline assignment: CDR1 SEHNR and CDR2 FQNEAQ (reference sequence). The CDR3 is made up of 14 amino acids. V shed 1 base and J shed 11 bases, with 17 bases lying between them. In nucleotides, the CDR3 is TGTGCCAGCAGCTTAGGTAACCCAGGGGATGAGCAGTACTTC. Translating it yields CASSLGNPGDEQYF.